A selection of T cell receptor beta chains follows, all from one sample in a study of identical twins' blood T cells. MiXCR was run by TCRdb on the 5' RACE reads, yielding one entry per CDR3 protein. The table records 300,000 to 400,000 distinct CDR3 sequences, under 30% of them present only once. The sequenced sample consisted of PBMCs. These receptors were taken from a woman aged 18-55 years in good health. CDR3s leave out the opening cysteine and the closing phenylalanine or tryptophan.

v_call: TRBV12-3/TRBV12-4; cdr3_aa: ASSSSGTEQF
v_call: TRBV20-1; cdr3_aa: SARVEDEQF
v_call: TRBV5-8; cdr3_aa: ASSLGTASGNTIY
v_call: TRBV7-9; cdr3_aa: ASSLKAQY
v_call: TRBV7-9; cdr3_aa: ASSLVSSGNAIY
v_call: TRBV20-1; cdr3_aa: SARDLAGESSYEQY
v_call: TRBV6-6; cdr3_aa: ASSYGGGPGELF
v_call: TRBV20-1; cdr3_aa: SAQATNTEAF
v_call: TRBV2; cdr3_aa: ASSEVGTGSEQY
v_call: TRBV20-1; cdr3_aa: SASFFPRGSTNEKLF
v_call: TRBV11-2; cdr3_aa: ASSPQRLGTYEQY
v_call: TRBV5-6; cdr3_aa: ASSLSGTSGRNEQF
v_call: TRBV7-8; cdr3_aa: ASSSWLSGGYGYT
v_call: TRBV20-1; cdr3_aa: SAPDQGGGANQPQH
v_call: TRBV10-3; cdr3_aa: AISEEGLGGADTQY
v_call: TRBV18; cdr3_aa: ASSPQGWDGTDTQY
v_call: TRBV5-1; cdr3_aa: ASSLIQSSEAF
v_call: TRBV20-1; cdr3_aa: SARGRQGSQPQH
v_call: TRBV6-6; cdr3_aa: ASSYSMVALSYNEQF
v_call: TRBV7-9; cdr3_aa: ASSLEGMDTEAF
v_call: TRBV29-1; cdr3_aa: SVLLPGQASYGYT
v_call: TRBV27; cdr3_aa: ASSWAGTSNSPLH